This note documents a single T cell receptor beta chain sequence. The sample comes from a study of blood T cell repertoires in COVID-19. As for the study in general: Sites across the United States, Italy and Spain contributed samples from acute and convalescent COVID-19. PBMCs, B-cell-depleted T cells, or T cells were the source of the cDNA or gDNA that made up the material.

Germline lookup yields CDR1 SGDLS and CDR2 YYNGEE. There are 14 residues in the CDR3. The ends were cut back, 0 bases at V and 3 bases at J, with 9 bases in the middle. Per the original methods: Quantification of nucleated cells was approximated via reference gene primer amplification. Assay used: immunoSEQ multiplex PCR; TCRdb lists only in-frame clones, some missing. V and J calls and clone size follow that table, whereas D and trimming were derived from the DNA. Of approximately 400,000 clones listed, more than 75% are singletons. In Cohort 3, a recovered donor had either two negative PCRs, clearance, or symptom resolution.

The chain has TRBV9 and TRBJ2-5; possibly TRBD1 for D (6 bases). This TCR came from a man younger than 45 who had recovered from COVID-19. The sequenced sample consisted of PBMCs or T cells enriched from blood (not recorded which). The CDR3: CASSVGNREETQYF. For the CDR3, the DNA is TGTGCCAGCAGCGTAGGCAACAGGGAAGAGACCCAGTACTTC.